This entry lists 15 T cell receptor beta chains sequenced from one sample in a study of cytomegalovirus exposure and HLA in healthy donors. Primers for the PCR totalled 60 Vbeta and 13 Jbeta. Data came from immunoSEQ multiplex PCR; TCRdb stores just in-frame clones and leaves some out. The sample holds 130,000 to 150,000 clones, about 78% seen once. The sequencing input was PBMCs. The receptors derive from a man between 40 and 49 years old in good health and CMV-seropositive.

This clone was seen only once. This chain links TRBV9 with TRBJ2-7; a weak D match, TRBD1 (7 bases). Per germline, CDR1 SGDLS and CDR2 YYNGEE. CDR3 size: 13 residues. V lost 4 bases and J lost 5, with 13 bases in between. CDR3 protein: CASSQGGINEQYF. The CDR3 DNA sequence: TGTGCCAGCAGCCAGGGGGGCATCAACGAGCAGTACTTC. Based on the CDR3 plus reference TRBV9 and TRBJ2-7, the full variable domain is DSGVTQTPKHLITATGQRVTLRCSPRSGDLSVYWYQQSLDQGLQFLIQYYNGEERAKGNILERFSAQQFPDLHSELNLSSLELGDSALYFCASSQGGINEQYFGPGTRLTVT.

The CDR3 region has the DNA TGTGCCAGCAGCCCTTCCCCGGGTTACGAGCAGTACTTC. The encoded protein is CASSPSPGYEQYF. This chain links TRBV25-1 with TRBJ2-7; D is unresolved. Germline CDR1 reads MGHDK; CDR2 reads SYGVNS. Trimming took 6 bases from V and 4 from J, leaving 13 bases between them. This CDR3 has 13 residues.

This clone was seen a single time. J is TRBJ2-7 and V is TRBV5-1; 7 nucleotides line up with TRBD2. Trimming removed 7 bases from V and 3 bases from J; junction bases left unmatched: 7. Germline lookup yields CDR1 SGHRS and CDR2 YFSETQ. The CDR3 loop spans 13 amino acids. The CDR3 DNA sequence: TGCGCCAGCGGGAGGGACGTACGCTACGAGCAGTACTTC. Protein: CASGRDVRYEQYF.

This clone was seen a few times. A junction boundary mismatches the germline segment, possibly from a read error. The sample holds other DNA sequences that translate to the same CDR3. The chain recombines TRBV25-1 with TRBJ1-6; 10 bases align to TRBD1. The CDR3 is made up of 14 amino acids. Looked up from germline, CDR1 is MGHDK and CDR2 is SYGVNS. CDR3 residues: CASRGTGDNSPLHF. CDR3 nucleotide sequence: TGTGCCAGCAGAGGGACAGGGGATAATTCCCCCCTCCACTTT.

This clone has a handful of counts. The chain employs TRBV25-1 and TRBJ2-2; D unresolved. Trimming cost V 6 bases and J 7 bases, with 9 bases left between them. Germline V gives CDR1 MGHDK, CDR2 SYGVNS. The CDR3 length is 12 residues. CDR3 sequence (DNA): TGTGCCAGCAGCCGTGCGTACGGGGAGCTGTTTTTT. This encodes CASSRAYGELFF.

A single count supports this clone. J is TRBJ1-1 and V is TRBV15; 7 bases line up with TRBD1. Looked up from germline, CDR1 is LNHNV and CDR2 is YYDKDF (reference sequence). J was trimmed by 8 bases and V by 0 bases; bases with no gene match: 6. The CDR3 runs to 14 residues. This CDR3 is CATSREALGQEAFF. CDR3 sequence (DNA): TGTGCCACCAGCAGAGAGGCCCTGGGACAGGAAGCTTTCTTT.

This sequence joins TRBV7-8 and TRBJ2-7, with 10 bases aligning to TRBD2. In germline, CDR1 is SGHVS, CDR2 FQNEAQ. There are 17 residues in the CDR3. The ends lost 1 base at V and 3 bases at J; junction bases unmatched: 9. The CDR3 protein is CASSLGGLAGAFYEQYF. The CDR3 DNA reads as TGTGCCAGCAGCTTAGGGGGTCTAGCGGGGGCCTTCTACGAGCAGTACTTC.

The J gene is TRBJ2-7, the V gene TRBV30; TRBD2 matches 10 bases. Germline CDR1 and CDR2: GTSNPN and SVGIG (reference sequence). The CDR3 contains 14 residues. The ends lost 0 bases at V and 6 bases at J; junction bases unmatched: 5. CDR3 in DNA: TGTGCCTGGAGTGTAAGCGGGAGGGTCGGCGAGCAGTACTTC. It specifies CAWSVSGRVGEQYF.

V gene TRBV27 combines with J gene TRBJ1-4; possible D gene TRBD1, 5 bases. The CDR3 sequence is 16 residues long. The germline gives CDR1 MNHEY, CDR2 SMNVEV (reference sequence). The V and J ends lost 3 bases and 8 bases respectively, with 19 bases between them. In DNA, the CDR3 is TGTGCCAGCAGTTTGAAGGGGATTGGGCCGAGGGAAAAACTGTTTTTT. Its translation: CASSLKGIGPREKLFF.

The chain recombines TRBV7-2 with TRBJ2-7; 12 bases agree with TRBD2. J was trimmed by 2 bases and V by 4 bases; bases with no gene match: 9. The V gene's germline CDR1 is SGHTA and CDR2 FQGNSA. The CDR3 runs 17 residues. The CDR3 sequence: CASSSPTSGRTPYEQYF. The CDR3, as DNA: TGTGCCAGCAGCTCCCCGACTAGCGGGAGAACTCCCTACGAGCAGTACTTC.

The chain carries TRBV30 and TRBJ2-7; 8 nucleotides align to TRBD1. Germline values: CDR1 GTSNPN, CDR2 SVGIG (reference sequence). This CDR3 region has 12 residues. V lost 3 bases, J lost 12 bases, and 10 bases stayed unmatched. CDR3 coding DNA: TGTGCCTGGAGGAACGCGCAGGGGGCCGTGTACTTC. This sequence encodes CAWRNAQGAVYF.

This chain uses TRBV7-2 with TRBJ1-2; 7 positions match TRBD1. The CDR3 has 15 amino acids. The junction had 6 bases not matched to a gene; V was cut back by 1 base and J by 4 bases. CDR1 and CDR2 from the germline V gene are SGHTA and FQGNSA. The CDR3 DNA is TGTGCCAGCAGCTTAGACGGGGGACAGTTCTATGGCTACACCTTC. Protein sequence: CASSLDGGQFYGYTF. Full variable domain (rest looked up from reference TRBV7-2 and TRBJ1-2): GAGVSQSPSNKVTEKGKDVELRCDPISGHTALYWYRQSLGQGLEFLIYFQGNSAPDKSGLPSDRFSAERTGGSVSTLTIQRTQQEDSAVYLCASSLDGGQFYGYTFGSGTRLTVV.

The rearrangement links TRBV18 to TRBJ2-5; D not certain. Trimming took off 1 base at V and 2 bases at J, with 11 bases between the two ends. The germline V gene encodes CDR1 KGHSH and CDR2 LQKENI. CDR3 size: 15 residues. The CDR3: CASSPLSGRQETQYF. Written as DNA, the CDR3 is TGTGCCAGCTCACCACTGTCAGGCAGACAAGAGACCCAGTACTTC.

The rearrangement uses TRBV28 and TRBJ2-7; D might be TRBD2 (7 bases). The CDR3 spans 13 residues. V was trimmed by 6 bases and J by 4 bases, leaving 13 bases between them. Germline lookup yields CDR1 MDHEN and CDR2 SYDVKM. DNA of the CDR3: TGTGCCAGCAGCTCCGGGGGGCAGTACGAGCAGTACTTC. Translated: CASSSGGQYEQYF.

J is TRBJ1-5 and V is TRBV19; 8 bases align to TRBD1. V was clipped by 8 bases and J by 0 bases; unmatched bases: 12. The CDR3 is 17 amino acids. Germline V gene lookup returns CDR1 LNHDA and CDR2 SQIVND (reference sequence). CDR3: CASGQGTSKYSNQPQHF. The CDR3 DNA follows: TGTGCCAGTGGACAGGGAACTTCTAAGTATAGCAATCAGCCCCAGCATTTT.